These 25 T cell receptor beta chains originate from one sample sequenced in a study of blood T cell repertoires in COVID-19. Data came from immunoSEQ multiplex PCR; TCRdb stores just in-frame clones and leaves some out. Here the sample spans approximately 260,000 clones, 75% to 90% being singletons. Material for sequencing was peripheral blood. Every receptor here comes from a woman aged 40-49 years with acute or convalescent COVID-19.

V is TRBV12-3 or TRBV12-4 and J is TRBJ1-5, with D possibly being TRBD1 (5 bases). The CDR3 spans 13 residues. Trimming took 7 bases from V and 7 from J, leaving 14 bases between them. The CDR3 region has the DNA TGTGCCAGCACCAAAGGGGCAAGGCAGCCCCAGCATTTT. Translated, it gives CASTKGARQPQHF.

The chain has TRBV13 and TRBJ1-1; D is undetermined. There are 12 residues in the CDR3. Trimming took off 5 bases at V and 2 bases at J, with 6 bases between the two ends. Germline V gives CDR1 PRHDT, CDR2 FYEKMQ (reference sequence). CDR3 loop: CASSTANTEAFF. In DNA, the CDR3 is TGTGCCAGCAGCACAGCTAACACTGAAGCTTTCTTT.

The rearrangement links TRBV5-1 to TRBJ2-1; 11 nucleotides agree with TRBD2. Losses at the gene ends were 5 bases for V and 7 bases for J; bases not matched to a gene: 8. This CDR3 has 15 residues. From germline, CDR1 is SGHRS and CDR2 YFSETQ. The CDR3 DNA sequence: TGCGCCAGCAGGGAGTTAGCGGGGGGGCTAAATGAGCAGTTCTTC. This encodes CASRELAGGLNEQFF.

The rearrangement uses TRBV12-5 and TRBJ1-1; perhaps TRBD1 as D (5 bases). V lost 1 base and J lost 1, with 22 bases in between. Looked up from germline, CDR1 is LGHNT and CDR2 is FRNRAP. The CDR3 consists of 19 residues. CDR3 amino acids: CASGLARGRGEAGNTEAFF. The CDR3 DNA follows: TGTGCTAGTGGTTTGGCCCGAGGCCGGGGGGAGGCGGGGAACACTGAAGCTTTCTTT.

The CDR3 sequence is CASSPENTGRQFF. The CDR3 region has the DNA TGTGCCAGCAGTCCCGAGAACACGGGGAGGCAGTTCTTC. The chain employs TRBV6-6 and TRBJ2-1; D is perhaps TRBD2 (5 bases). The CDR3 is made up of 13 amino acids. Germline lookup yields CDR1 MNHNY and CDR2 SVGAGI (reference sequence). Trimming removed 5 bases at V and 12 bases at J, with 17 bases between.

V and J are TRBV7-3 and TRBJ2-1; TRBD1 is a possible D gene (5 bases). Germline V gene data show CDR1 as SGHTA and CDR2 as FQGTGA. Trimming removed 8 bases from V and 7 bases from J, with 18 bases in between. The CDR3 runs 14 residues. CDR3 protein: CASGAALGINEQFF. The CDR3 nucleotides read TGTGCCAGCGGGGCAGCGTTGGGTATAAATGAGCAGTTCTTC.

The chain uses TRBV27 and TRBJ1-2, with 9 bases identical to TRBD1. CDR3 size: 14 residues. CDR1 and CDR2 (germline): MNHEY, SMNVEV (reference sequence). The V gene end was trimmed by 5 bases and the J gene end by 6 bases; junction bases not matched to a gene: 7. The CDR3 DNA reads TGTGCCAGCAGTCCAAACAGGGGGCTCGATGGCTACACCTTC. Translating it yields CASSPNRGLDGYTF.

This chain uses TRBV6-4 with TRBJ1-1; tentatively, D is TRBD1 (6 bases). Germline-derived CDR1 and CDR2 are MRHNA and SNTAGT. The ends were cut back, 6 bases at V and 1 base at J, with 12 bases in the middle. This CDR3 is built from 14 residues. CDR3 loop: CASSPGQANTEAFF. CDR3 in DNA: TGTGCCAGCAGCCCGGGACAAGCGAACACTGAAGCTTTCTTT.

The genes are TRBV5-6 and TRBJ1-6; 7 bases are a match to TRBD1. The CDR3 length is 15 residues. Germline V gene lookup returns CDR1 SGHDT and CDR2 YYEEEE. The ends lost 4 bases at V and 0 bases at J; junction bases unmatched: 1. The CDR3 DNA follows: TGTGCCAGCAGCCGGGACAGCTCCTATAATTCACCCCTCCACTTT. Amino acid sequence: CASSRDSSYNSPLHF.

CDR3 coding DNA: TGTGCCAGCAGTAATCCCGGGAGGAACTATGGCTACACCTTC. This gives the protein CASSNPGRNYGYTF. V gene TRBV6-5 combines with J gene TRBJ1-2, with D unresolved. Germline V gene sequence: CDR1 MNHEY, CDR2 SVGAGI. The V end lost 5 bases, the J end lost 2 bases, and 12 bases lay between the germline ends. The CDR3 length is 14 residues.

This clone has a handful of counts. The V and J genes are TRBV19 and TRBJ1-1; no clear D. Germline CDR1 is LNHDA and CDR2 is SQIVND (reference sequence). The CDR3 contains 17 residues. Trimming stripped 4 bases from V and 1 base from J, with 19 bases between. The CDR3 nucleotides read TGTGCCAGTAGTACCCACCCCTACACAGCTTCGAACACTGAAGCTTTCTTT. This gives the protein CASSTHPYTASNTEAFF.

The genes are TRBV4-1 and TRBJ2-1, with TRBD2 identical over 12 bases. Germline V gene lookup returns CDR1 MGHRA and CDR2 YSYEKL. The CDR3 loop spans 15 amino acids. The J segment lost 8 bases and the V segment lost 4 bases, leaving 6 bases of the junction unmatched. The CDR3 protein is CASSRLAGGQDEQFF. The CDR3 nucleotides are TGCGCCAGCAGCCGCCTAGCGGGGGGGCAAGATGAGCAGTTCTTC.

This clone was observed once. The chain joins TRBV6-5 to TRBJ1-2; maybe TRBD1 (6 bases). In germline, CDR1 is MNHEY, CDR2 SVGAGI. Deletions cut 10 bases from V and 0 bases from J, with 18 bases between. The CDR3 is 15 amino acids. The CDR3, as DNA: TGTGCCACCAAGGAACGACAGGCGACTAACTATGGCTACACCTTC. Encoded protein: CATKERQATNYGYTF.

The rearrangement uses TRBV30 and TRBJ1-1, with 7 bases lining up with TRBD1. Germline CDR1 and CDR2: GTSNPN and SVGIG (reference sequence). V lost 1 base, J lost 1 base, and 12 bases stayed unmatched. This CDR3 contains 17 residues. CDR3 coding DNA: TGTGCCTGGAGTGGGTGGCTTGCGGGACAGAAGAACACTGAAGCTTTCTTT. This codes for CAWSGWLAGQKNTEAFF.

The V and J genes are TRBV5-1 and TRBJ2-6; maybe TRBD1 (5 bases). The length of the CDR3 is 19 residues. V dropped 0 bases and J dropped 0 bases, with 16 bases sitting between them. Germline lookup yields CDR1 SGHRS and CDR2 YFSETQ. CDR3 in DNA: TGCGCCAGCAGCTTGGCCCTGTCTGCCCAGGGCTCTGGGGCCAACGTCCTGACTTTC. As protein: CASSLALSAQGSGANVLTF.

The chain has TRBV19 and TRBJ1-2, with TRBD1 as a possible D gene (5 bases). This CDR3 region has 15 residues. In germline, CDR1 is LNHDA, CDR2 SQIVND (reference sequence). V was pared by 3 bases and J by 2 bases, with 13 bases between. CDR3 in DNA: TGTGCCAGTAGTATTCTAACCAGGGCGAACTATGGCTACACCTTC. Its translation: CASSILTRANYGYTF.

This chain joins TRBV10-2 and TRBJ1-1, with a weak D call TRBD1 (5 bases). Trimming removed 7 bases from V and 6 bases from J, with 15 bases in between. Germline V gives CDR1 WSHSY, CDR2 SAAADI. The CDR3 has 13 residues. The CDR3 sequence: CASKEGDWAEAFF. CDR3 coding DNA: TGCGCCAGCAAAGAAGGGGATTGGGCTGAAGCTTTCTTT.

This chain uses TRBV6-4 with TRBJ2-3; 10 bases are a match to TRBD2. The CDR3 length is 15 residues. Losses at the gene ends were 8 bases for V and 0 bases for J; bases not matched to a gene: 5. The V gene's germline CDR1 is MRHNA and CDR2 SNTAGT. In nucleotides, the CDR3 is TGTGCCAGCGGAGTAGCGGGGGGTAGCACAGATACGCAGTATTTT. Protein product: CASGVAGGSTDTQYF.

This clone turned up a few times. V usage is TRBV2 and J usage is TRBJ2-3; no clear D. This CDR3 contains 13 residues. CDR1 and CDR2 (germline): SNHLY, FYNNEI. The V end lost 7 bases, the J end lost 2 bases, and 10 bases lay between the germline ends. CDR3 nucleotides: TGTGCCAGCATTTTTTTATCCACAGATACGCAGTATTTT. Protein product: CASIFLSTDTQYF.

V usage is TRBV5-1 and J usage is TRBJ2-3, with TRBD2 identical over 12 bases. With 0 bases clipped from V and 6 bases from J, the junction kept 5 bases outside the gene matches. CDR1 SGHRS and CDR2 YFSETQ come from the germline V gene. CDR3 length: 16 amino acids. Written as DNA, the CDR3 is TGCGCCAGCAGCTTGGAACTAGCGGGGGGATCGGATACGCAGTATTTT. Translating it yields CASSLELAGGSDTQYF.

CDR3 sequence reads: CASSVGLKTPDSPLHF. In DNA form, the CDR3 reads TGTGCCAGCAGCGTAGGACTAAAGACACCCGATTCACCCCTCCACTTT. The V and J genes are TRBV9 and TRBJ1-6; no definite D call. Germline lookup yields CDR1 SGDLS and CDR2 YYNGEE. The CDR3 is 16 residues long. Trimming pared 0 bases from V and 8 bases from J, leaving 15 bases between.

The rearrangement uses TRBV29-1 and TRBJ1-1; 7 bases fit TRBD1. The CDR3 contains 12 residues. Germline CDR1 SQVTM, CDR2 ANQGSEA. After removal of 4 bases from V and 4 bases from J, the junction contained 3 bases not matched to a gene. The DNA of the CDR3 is TGCAGCGTTGCAGGGGGTATCACTGAAGCTTTCTTT. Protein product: CSVAGGITEAFF.

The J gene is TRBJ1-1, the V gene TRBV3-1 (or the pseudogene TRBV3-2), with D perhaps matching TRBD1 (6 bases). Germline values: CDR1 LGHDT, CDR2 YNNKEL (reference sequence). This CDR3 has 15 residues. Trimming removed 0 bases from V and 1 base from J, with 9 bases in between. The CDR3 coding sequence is TGTGCCAGCAGCCAAGAGGGGGGGGCGAACACTGAAGCTTTCTTT. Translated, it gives CASSQEGGANTEAFF.

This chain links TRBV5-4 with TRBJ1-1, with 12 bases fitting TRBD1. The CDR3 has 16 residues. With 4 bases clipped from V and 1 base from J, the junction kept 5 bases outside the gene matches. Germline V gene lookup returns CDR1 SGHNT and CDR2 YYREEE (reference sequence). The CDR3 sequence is CASSPGQGAKNTEAFF. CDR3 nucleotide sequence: TGTGCCAGCAGCCCGGGACAGGGGGCAAAGAACACTGAAGCTTTCTTT.

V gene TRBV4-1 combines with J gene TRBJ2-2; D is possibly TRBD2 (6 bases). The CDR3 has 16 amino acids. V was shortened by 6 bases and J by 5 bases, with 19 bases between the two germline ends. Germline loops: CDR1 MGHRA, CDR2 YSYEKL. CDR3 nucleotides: TGCGCCAGCAGAAGTGGGGCGGGGCGAGGGACCGGGGAGCTGTTTTTT. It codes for CASRSGAGRGTGELFF.